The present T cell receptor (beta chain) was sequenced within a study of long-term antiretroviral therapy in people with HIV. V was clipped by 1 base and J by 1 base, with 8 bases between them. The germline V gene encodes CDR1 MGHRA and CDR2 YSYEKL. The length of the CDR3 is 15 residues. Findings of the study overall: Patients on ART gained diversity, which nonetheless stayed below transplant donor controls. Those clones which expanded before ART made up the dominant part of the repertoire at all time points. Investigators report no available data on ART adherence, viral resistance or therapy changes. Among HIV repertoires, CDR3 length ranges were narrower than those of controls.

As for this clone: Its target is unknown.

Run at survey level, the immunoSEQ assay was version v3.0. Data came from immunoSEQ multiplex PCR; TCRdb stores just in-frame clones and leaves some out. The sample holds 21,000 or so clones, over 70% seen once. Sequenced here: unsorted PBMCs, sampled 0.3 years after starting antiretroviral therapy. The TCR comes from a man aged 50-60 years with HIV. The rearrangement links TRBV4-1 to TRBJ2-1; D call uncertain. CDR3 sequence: CASSQGDMSYNEQFF. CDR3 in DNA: TGCGCCAGCAGCCAAGGGGATATGTCCTACAATGAGCAGTTCTTC.